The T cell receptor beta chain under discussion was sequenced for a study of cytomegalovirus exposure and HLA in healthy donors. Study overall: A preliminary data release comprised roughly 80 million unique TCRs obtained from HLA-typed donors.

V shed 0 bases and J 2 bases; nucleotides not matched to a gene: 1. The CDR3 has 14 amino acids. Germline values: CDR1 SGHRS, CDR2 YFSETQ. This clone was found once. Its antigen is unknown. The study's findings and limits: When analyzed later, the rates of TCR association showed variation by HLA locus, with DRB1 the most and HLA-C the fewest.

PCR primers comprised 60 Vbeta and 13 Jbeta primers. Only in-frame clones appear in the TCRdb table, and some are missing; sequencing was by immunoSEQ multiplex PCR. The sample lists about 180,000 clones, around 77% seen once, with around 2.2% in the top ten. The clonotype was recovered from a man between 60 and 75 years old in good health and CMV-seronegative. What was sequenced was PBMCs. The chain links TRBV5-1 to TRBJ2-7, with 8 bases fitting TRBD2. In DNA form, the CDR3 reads TGCGCCAGCAGCTTGGTGCGGGGGGCCTACGAGCAGTACTTC. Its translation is CASSLVRGAYEQYF.